Below, one T cell receptor (beta chain) is given with its context. No antigen is known for it. No base-level quality is on record; no much larger clone is a single base apart. The data were obtained in a study of cytomegalovirus exposure and HLA in healthy donors (dated by TCRdb to 2017 to 2019). A note on the overall study: In an earlier analysis of some 610 of the donors, 276 Gb of sequence data and some 120 million unique TCR beta sequences from 180 million or so T cells were reported. An early release that covered about 600 HLA-typed donors contained about 300 gigabases of sequencing data and about 84 million unique TCR sequences. Among the roughly 370 genotyped donors, approximately 77% belonged to the genetic ancestry cluster associated with self-reported Caucasian donors. The study aimed to test whether cataloging public T cell receptors could reveal signatures of past pathogen exposure. The T cell repertoires of roughly 660 subjects were profiled by immunosequencing and related to cytomegalovirus serostatus. Along with the approximately 700-subject first cohort, a separate validation cohort of more than 90 different subjects was used. The study combined high-throughput TCR immunosequencing, statistical association of individual TCRs with disease status, and machine learning to predict cytomegalovirus infection status. In a later analysis, previously published TCR beta repertoires from several hundred donors were re-analyzed and high-resolution HLA genotyping was added so that TCR occurrence patterns could be studied. In the later analysis, no new phenotypic data were used to find candidate immune exposures; instead, reliance was placed on TCR beta sequences and their occurrence across donors. An earlier analysis of fewer than 700 of the donors applied high-throughput TCR beta sequencing to assess whether each TCR beta V gene segment acted as functional or pseudogenic. Donor age, sex, ethnicity and CMV serostatus were compiled together with the repertoire data. In a later genetic analysis, genome-wide SNP genotypes for about three fifths of the roughly 670 donors were used, and that subset was treated as a discovery cohort. Every discovery cohort repertoire had been produced on one sequencing platform. HLA typing covered class I and class II loci at four-digit resolution. The number of typed donors differed by locus: about 629-630 for A, B, C, DRB1 and DQB1; 500 to 550 for DQA1; approximately 600 for DPA1; and 400 to 480 for DPB1. Because of strong linkage in the cohort, roughly five DR-DQ haplotypes were treated as single units for association and clustering. Across about 370 genotyped donors of the cohort, an average of about 240,000 unique TCR beta nucleotide sequences per donor were sequenced, and 15% to 20% of those sequences were non-productive.

Library prep was done by the immunoSEQ multiplex PCR assay. For the multiplex PCR, a mixture combining 60 forward primers for TCR Vbeta segments and 13 reverse primers for TCR Jbeta segments was used. Amplification of the CDR3 region of rearranged TCR beta genes was performed with a multiplex PCR assay on genomic DNA. On the Illumina HiSeq System, the amplified TCR beta libraries were sequenced as 87-base-pair reads. Per the source publication's procedure: In a later analysis, tens of millions of unique TCR beta chains were counted across the roughly 700 repertoires, and some 10 million of these chains were shared by at least two donors. Raw reads were error-corrected and collapsed into unique sequences by a nearest-neighbor algorithm in which closely related sequences were merged to remove PCR and sequencing errors. Alignment of CDR3 sequences to IMGT reference sequences was used to assign V, D and J gene segments. For a sequence to be retained, a match of at least six nucleotides was required to both a V gene segment and a J gene segment. A rearrangement was called productive if the CDR3 had no stop codons and remained in frame with V and J, and every other rearrangement was called non-productive. Following IMGT convention, CDR3 was defined as the stretch from the second conserved V-encoded cysteine up to the conserved J-encoded phenylalanine. Sequences without an unambiguous match to a single V gene segment were excluded from the earlier analysis of 500 to 700 of the donors. In an earlier analysis of some 590 of the donors, a V segment was called functional when productive rearrangements were above 56.7%, and segregating when the standard deviation between donors exceeded 5%. A statistical classification framework was built for diagnosing cytomegalovirus status from the catalog of TCR beta chain sequences. In a later analysis, TCR nucleotide sequences were compared against IMGT/GENE-DB human TR gene sequences so that V and J genes could be assigned. In a later analysis, CDR3 sequences and most-parsimonious VDJ recombination scenarios were assigned using the TCRdist pipeline. A later analysis defined each TCR beta chain by its CDR3 amino acid sequence plus V-gene family, and excluded reads lacking a unique V-gene family. In a later analysis, around 650 highly shared, low-generation-probability nucleotide sequences were removed to address suspected cross-contamination and a sequencing artifact. For each public chain, a later analysis derived a clonal expansion index from normalized ranks of inferred template counts within each repertoire. A later analysis computed generation probabilities with a VDJ recombination model fitted to out-of-frame rearrangements, and checked the results against IGoR. In a later analysis, hypergeometric tests were used to score TCR-TCR, TCR-HLA and TCR-CMV co-occurrence, with a repertoire-size bias correction applied to TCR pairs. In a later analysis, false discovery rates were estimated by permuting HLA or CMV assignments 20 times. In a later analysis, co-occurring TCRs were grouped using DBSCAN, and TCRdist sequence similarity was added for clustering within HLA-allele-positive subsets. For co-occurrence clustering, repertoires with fewer than 30,000 or more than 120,000 public chains were excluded, along with roughly 5 repertoires with anomalous nucleotide sharing. As stored in TCRdb, this immuneACCESS dataset retains in-frame rearrangements with V and J assigned. A fraction of the clones does not appear; measured against another copy, unresolved V genes explain less than half of the discrepancy, and the remainder lacks a known reason. The V and J calls and clone size come from that table; D and trimming were worked out from the DNA. The table for this sample lists 160,000 or so clones; around 84% of them were counted only once. The ten top clones hold approximately 2% of the sample.

The cohort comprised several hundred healthy bone marrow donors. All cohort members were sampled while nominally healthy, although unrecorded immune exposures were likely present. The donor was CMV seronegative and was included in the group of several hundred seronegative cohort members. A peripheral blood sample was collected from each donor, and TCR beta sequencing was performed on peripheral blood mononuclear cells. The Qiagen DNeasy Blood Extraction Kit was used to extract genomic DNA from the blood cell samples. Sequences SEHNR (CDR1) and FQNEAQ (CDR2) are obtained from the germline V gene (reference sequence). V loses 2 bases, J loses 10 bases, and the germline ends lie 15 bases apart. Taken from cysteine to phenylalanine, the CDR3 has 15 residues. Only the CDR3 region is kept as DNA, spanning 45 bases read in frame from base 1. General conclusions and limits of the study: According to a later genetic analysis, donors in an Asian-associated ancestry cluster had fewer N-insertions in productive TCRs than the approximately 630-donor mean. A cluster of highly shared sequence variants was judged likely to be a technical artifact of the sequencing pipeline. The 87-base-pair reads could not distinguish some IMGT-functional V segments, including TRBV6-2 and TRBV6-3, so those segments were excluded. In a later analysis, some 18,000 TCR beta sequences were associated with specific HLA alleles at a false discovery rate of 0.05. A later analysis found that HLA-associated TCR beta chains were more clonally expanded and had lower generation probabilities than equally common non-associated chains. Because HLA typing was missing for some donors at each locus, association tests included only the typed subset. The study listed 150 to 200 TCR beta chains as associated with cytomegalovirus. Presence/absence analyses assumed roughly uniform sequencing depth across donors, an assumption that may not hold. In an earlier analysis of roughly 500 of the donors, most TCR beta V segments appeared in productive rearrangements about 87% or about 30% of the time, broadly matching IMGT annotations. Because counts were too low, roughly 18 rarely observed V segments, including chromosome 9 orphons, were left out of the earlier analysis of a few hundred of the donors. The cohort was sequenced for TCR beta chains only, and without alpha or paired-chain data the features that could be detected were limited. While some public TCRs were present in many individuals, most TCR sequences turned up only very rarely across donors. Immune exposure information for the cohort was limited to CMV serostatus. A later analysis found that TCR association rates varied across HLA loci, with DRB1 alleles showing the most associated TCRs and HLA-C alleles the fewest. In a later analysis, most CMV-associated TCR beta chains were found to appear HLA-restricted, with HLA associations seemingly driven largely by CMV exposure. Correlated functional status among segregating V segments might be attributable to linkage disequilibrium, but an unknown experimental factor could not be ruled out. A further reported finding was that TCR beta sequences accurately predicted the HLA-A and HLA-B alleles for most subjects in the first cohort. A later genetic analysis associated a missense DCLRE1C variant with V-gene and J-gene trimming of TCR beta chains, and an independent cohort replicated the association. In vitro tests confirmed that a few of the cytomegalovirus-associated TCR beta chains recognize cytomegalovirus antigens. A later analysis reported that several top co-occurrence clusters appeared linked to parvovirus B19, influenza, CMV and Epstein-Barr virus. Cytomegalovirus status was reported to be diagnosed by the classifier with high specificity and sensitivity in both the original and validation cohorts. Strong co-occurrence of HLA alleles, especially DR and DQ, made assigning TCR associations to individual alleles difficult. The authors suggested that the approach could potentially be generalized to other disease states and immunological phenotypes.

The rearrangement joined TRBV7-9 to TRBJ1-6, and TRBD1 may be the D gene, going by 6 matching bases. Sequenced input: PBMCs. The TCR originated in a young man in good health and CMV-seronegative. The DNA sequence reads TGTGCCAGCAGCTTACCGACCACAGGGCACTCACCCCTCCACTTT. The resulting protein is CASSLPTTGHSPLHF.